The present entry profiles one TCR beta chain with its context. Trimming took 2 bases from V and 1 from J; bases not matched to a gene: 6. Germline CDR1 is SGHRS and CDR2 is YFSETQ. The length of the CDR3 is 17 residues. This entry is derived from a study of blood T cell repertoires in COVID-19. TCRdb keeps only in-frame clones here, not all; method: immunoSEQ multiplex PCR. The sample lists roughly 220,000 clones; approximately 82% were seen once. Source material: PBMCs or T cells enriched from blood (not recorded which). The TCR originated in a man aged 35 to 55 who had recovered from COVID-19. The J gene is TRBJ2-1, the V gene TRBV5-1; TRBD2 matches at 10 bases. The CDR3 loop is CASSFIAGGGSYNEQFF. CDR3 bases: TGCGCCAGCAGCTTTATAGCGGGAGGCGGTTCCTACAATGAGCAGTTCTTC.